The subject of this entry is one TCR beta chain. The sample originates from a study of T cell changes during pregnancy in multiple sclerosis. Germline values: CDR1 LNHDA, CDR2 SQIVND (reference sequence). Trimming stripped 7 bases from V and 6 bases from J, with 13 bases between. The CDR3 totals 13 residues. Clones were sequenced by immunoSEQ multiplex PCR, and TCRdb holds only the in-frame ones, with some missing. The table has about 28,000 clones, about 92% seen once. This sequence joins TRBV19 and TRBJ1-5; D possibly corresponds to TRBD1 (5 bases). This sequence originates from a female donor in good health, enrolled as a control in a pregnancy study. The sequencing here drew on peripheral blood, taken in the first trimester of pregnancy. CDR3 DNA: TGTGCCAGTACCACATCGGGGGGTCAGCCCCAGCATTTT. Amino acids: CASTTSGGQPQHF.